This T cell receptor beta chain derives from a study of vaccination effects on CD4 cells after COVID-19. Some clones are missing from TCRdb's copy, which holds only in-frame ones; the method was immunoSEQ multiplex PCR. Of about 24,000 clones in the sample, just under 75% were seen once. Expansion with viral peptide pools was applied to antigen-specific CD4+ T cells by the ViraFEST assay prior to sequencing. After more than 9 days in culture, the CD4+ T cells were isolated. The healthy vaccine recipients, who had no prior SARS-CoV-2 infection, showed negative nucleocapsid antibodies. Concerning this clone: Antigen specificity is unknown.

The germline gives CDR1 LNHDA, CDR2 SQIVND (reference sequence). Trimming cost V 0 bases and J 1 base, with 16 bases left between them. The CDR3 is made up of 18 amino acids. Study-wide results and limits: Few convalescent patients and no early post-infection timepoints were included in the study. After vaccination, at late timepoints, clones induced by infection and by vaccine contracted markedly.

This material consisted of CD4+ T cells from PBMCs cultured with SARS-CoV-2 spike peptides, taken before COVID-19 vaccination. This chain connects TRBV19 to TRBJ1-5; D is perhaps TRBD1 (6 bases). The TCR comes from a human donor who received a COVID-19 vaccine. The CDR3 sequence: CASSIDLRGGASNQPQHF. The CDR3 region has the DNA TGTGCCAGTAGTATAGATCTCCGGGGGGGGGCGAGCAATCAGCCCCAGCATTTT.